Below, one T cell receptor (beta chain) is given with its context. Its cognate antigen is unknown. The junction shows a germline mismatch at one end, possibly a read error. Primers included in the PCR were 60 Vbeta and 13 Jbeta primers. Sequenced by immunoSEQ multiplex PCR; TCRdb stores in-frame clones only, minus some. Of 100,000 to 150,000 clones listed, 65% to 85% were seen once; the top ten hold roughly 1.8%. This record belongs to a study of cytomegalovirus exposure and HLA in healthy donors. Study background: Among the approximately 400 genotyped donors, approximately 80% were placed in the Caucasian-associated ancestry cluster. Study-level points and caveats: Among TCR beta chains of equal frequency, HLA-associated ones were more clonally expanded in a later analysis. Most of the TCR beta V segments (in an earlier analysis) were productive either about 87% or about 30% of the time.

The V gene's germline CDR1 is MRHNA and CDR2 SNTAGT. This CDR3 comprises 14 residues. The specimen sequenced was PBMCs. This TCR was recovered from a woman aged 40-49 years in good health and CMV-seronegative. The rearrangement uses TRBV6-4 and TRBJ2-6, with a tentative D call TRBD1 (5 bases). The CDR3 here is CASSDSAGANGLTF. CDR3 DNA sequence: TGTGCCAGCAGTGACTCGGCTGGGGCCAACGGCCTGACTTTC.